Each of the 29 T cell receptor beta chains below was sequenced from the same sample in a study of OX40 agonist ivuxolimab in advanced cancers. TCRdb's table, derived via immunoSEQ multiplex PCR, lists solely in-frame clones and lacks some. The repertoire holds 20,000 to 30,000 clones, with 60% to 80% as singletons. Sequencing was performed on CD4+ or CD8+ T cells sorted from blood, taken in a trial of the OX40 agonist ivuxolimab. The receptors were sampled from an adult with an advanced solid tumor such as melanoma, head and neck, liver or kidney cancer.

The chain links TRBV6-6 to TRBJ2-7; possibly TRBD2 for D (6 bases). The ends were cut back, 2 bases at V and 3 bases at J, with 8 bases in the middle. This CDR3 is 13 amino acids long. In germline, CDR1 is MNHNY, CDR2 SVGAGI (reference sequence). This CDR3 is CASSYGRDYEQYF. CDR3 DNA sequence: TGTGCCAGCAGTTACGGGCGGGACTACGAGCAGTACTTC.

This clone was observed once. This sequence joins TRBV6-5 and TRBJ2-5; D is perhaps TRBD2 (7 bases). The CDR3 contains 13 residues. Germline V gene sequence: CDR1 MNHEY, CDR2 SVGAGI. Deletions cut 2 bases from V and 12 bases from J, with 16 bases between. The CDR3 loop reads CASSYGRGAVKYF. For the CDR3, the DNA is TGTGCCAGCAGTTACGGGAGGGGGGCCGTTAAGTACTTC.

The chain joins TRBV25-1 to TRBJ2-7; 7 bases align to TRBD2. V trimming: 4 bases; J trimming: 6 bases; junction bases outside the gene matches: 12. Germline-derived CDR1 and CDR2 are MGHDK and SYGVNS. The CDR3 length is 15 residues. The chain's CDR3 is CASSGEGAGGGEQYF. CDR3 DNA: TGTGCCAGCAGTGGCGAGGGTGCCGGCGGGGGCGAGCAGTACTTC.

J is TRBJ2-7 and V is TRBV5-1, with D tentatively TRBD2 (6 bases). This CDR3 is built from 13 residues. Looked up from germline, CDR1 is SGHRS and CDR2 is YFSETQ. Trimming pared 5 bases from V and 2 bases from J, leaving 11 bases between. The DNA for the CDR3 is TGCGCCAGCAGGCCGGGGGAGCCCTACGAGCAGTACTTC. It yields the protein CASRPGEPYEQYF.

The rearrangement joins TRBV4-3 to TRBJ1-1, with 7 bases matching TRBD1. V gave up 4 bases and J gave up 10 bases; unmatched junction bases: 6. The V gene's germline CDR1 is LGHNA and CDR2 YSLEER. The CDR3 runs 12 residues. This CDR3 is CASSPTGVTAFF. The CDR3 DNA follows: TGCGCCAGCAGCCCTACAGGGGTAACAGCTTTCTTT.

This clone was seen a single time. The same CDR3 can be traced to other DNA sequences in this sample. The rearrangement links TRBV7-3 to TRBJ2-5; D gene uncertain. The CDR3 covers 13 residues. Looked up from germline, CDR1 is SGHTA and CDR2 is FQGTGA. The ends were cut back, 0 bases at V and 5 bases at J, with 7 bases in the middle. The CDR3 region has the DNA TGTGCCAGCAGCTTAACTCCGAGGGAGACCCAGTACTTC. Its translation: CASSLTPRETQYF.

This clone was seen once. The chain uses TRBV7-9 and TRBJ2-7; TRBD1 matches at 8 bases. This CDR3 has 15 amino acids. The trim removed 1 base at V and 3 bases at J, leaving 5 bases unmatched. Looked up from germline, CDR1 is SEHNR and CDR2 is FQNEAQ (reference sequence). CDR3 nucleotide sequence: TGTGCCAGCAGCTTAGTTAGGGACAGGAGCTACGAGCAGTACTTC. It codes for CASSLVRDRSYEQYF.

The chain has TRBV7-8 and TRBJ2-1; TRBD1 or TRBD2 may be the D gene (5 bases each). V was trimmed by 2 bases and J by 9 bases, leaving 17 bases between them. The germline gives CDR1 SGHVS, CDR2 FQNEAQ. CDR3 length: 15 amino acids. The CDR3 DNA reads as TGTGCCAGCAGCTTATACGTGACAGCACGGGGTGAGCAGTTCTTC. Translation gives CASSLYVTARGEQFF. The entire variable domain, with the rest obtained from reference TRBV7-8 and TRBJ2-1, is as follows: GAGVSQSPRYKVAKRGQDVALRCDPISGHVSLFWYQQALGQGPEFLTYFQNEAQLDKSGLPSDRFFAERPEGSVSTLKIQRTQQEDSAVYLCASSLYVTARGEQFFGPGTRLTVL.

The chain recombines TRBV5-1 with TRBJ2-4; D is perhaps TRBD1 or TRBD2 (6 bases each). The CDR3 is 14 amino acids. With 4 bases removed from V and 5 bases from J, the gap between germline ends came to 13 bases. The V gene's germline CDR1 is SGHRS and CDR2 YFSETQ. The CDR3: CASSQGGRQNIQYF. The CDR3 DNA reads TGCGCCAGCAGCCAAGGGGGGAGGCAAAACATTCAGTACTTC.

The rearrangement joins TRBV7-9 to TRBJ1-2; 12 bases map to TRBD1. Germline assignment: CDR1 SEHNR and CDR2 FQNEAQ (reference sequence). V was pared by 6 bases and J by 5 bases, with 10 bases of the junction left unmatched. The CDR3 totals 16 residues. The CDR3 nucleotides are TGTGCCAGCAGACCGGGACAGGGGGCGGAACGTTATGGCTACACCTTC. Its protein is CASRPGQGAERYGYTF.

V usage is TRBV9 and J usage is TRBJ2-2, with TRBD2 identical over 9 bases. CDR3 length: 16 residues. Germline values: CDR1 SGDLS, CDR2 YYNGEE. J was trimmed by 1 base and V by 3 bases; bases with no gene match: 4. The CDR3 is CASSALAGLNTGELFF. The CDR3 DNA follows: TGTGCCAGCAGCGCCCTAGCGGGACTGAACACCGGGGAGCTGTTTTTT.

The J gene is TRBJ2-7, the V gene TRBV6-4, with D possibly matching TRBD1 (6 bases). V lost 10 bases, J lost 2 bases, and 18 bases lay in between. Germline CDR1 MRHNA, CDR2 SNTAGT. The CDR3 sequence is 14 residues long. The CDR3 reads CATSRDTGPYEQYF. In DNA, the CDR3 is TGTGCCACCAGCAGGGACACCGGGCCCTACGAGCAGTACTTC.

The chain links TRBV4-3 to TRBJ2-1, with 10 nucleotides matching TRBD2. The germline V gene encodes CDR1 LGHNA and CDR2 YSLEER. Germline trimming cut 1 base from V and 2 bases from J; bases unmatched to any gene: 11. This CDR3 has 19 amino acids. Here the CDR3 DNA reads TGCGCCAGCAGCCAAGGGACTAGCGGACTACAGAGGACCTACAATGAGCAGTTCTTC. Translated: CASSQGTSGLQRTYNEQFF.

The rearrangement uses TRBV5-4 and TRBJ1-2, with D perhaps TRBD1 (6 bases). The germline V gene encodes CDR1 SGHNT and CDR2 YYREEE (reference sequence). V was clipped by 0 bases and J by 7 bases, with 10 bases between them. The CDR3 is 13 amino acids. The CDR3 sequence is CASSLVGAGGYTF. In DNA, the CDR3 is TGTGCCAGCAGCTTGGTGGGGGCTGGTGGCTACACCTTC.

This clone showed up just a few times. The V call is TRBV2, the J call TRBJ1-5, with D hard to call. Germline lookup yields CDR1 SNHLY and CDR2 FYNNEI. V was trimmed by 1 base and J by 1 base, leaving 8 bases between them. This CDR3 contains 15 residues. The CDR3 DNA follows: TGTGCCAGCAGTGAAGGAGGGATCAGCAATCAGCCCCAGCATTTT. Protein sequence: CASSEGGISNQPQHF. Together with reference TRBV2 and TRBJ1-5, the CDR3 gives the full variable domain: EPEVTQTPSHQVTQMGQEVILRCVPISNHLYFYWYRQILGQKVEFLVSFYNNEISEKSEIFDDQFSVERPDGSNFTLKIRSTKLEDSAMYFCASSEGGISNQPQHFGDGTRLSIL.

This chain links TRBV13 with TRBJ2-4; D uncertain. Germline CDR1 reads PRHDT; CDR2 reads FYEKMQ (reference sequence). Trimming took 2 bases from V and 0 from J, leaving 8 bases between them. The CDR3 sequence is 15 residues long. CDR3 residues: CASSLSGIAKNIQYF. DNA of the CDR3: TGTGCCAGCAGCTTATCAGGTATAGCCAAAAACATTCAGTACTTC. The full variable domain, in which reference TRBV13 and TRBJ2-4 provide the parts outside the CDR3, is AAGVIQSPRHLIKEKRETATLKCYPIPRHDTVYWYQQGPGQDPQFLISFYEKMQSDKGSIPDRFSAQQFSDYHSELNMSSLELGDSALYFCASSLSGIAKNIQYFGAGTRLSVL.

In DNA form, the CDR3 reads TGTGCCAGCAGCTTGGGACTGGGTGGGCCCGAGCAGTTCTTC. This translates into CASSLGLGGPEQFF. This chain connects TRBV5-6 to TRBJ2-1; no reliable D call. This CDR3 contains 14 residues. Trimming left V 0 bases short and J 10 bases short, with 14 bases between. Per germline, CDR1 SGHDT and CDR2 YYEEEE.

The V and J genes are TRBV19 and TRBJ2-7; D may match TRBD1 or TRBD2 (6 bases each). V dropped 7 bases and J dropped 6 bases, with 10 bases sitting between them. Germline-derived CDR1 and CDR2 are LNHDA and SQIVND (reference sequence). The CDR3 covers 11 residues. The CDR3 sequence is CASMEGVEQYF. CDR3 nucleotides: TGTGCCAGTATGGAGGGGGTCGAGCAGTACTTC.

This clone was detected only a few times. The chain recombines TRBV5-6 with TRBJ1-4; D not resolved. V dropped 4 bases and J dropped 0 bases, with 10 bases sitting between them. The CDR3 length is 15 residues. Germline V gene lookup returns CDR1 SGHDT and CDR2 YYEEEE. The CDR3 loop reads CASSPLGTTNEKLFF. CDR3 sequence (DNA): TGTGCCAGCAGCCCACTCGGCACAACTAATGAAAAACTGTTTTTT. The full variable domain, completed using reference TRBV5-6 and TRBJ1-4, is DAGVTQSPTHLIKTRGQQVTLRCSPKSGHDTVSWYQQALGQGPQFIFQYYEEEERQRGNFPDRFSGHQFPNYSSELNVNALLLGDSALYLCASSPLGTTNEKLFFGSGTQLSVL.

The CDR3 protein is CASSLDPGGNQPQHF. In DNA, the CDR3 is TGTGCCAGCAGCTTAGATCCAGGGGGCAATCAGCCCCAGCATTTT. V gene TRBV7-6 combines with J gene TRBJ1-5; a weak D match, TRBD1 (6 bases). Germline V gives CDR1 SGHVS, CDR2 FNYEAQ. This CDR3 spans 15 amino acids. V gave up 1 base and J gave up 2 bases, with 9 bases separating them.

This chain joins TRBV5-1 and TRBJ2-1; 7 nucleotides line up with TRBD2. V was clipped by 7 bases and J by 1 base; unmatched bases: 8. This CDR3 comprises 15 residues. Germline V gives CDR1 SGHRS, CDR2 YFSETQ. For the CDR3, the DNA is TGCGCCAGCGGCCTGGGAGGGGATTCCTACAATGAGCAGTTCTTC. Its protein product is CASGLGGDSYNEQFF.

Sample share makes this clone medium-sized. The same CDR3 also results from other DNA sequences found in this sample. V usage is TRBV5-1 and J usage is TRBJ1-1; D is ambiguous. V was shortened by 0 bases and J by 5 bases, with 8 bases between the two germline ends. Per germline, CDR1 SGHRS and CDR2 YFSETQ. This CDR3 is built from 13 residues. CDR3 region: CASSLALRTEAFF. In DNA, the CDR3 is TGCGCCAGCAGCTTGGCCTTGCGAACTGAAGCTTTCTTT.

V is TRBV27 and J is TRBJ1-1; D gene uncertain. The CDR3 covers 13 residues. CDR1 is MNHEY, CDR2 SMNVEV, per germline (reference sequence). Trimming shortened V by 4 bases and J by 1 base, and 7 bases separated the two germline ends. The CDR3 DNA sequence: TGTGCCAGCAGTTGGTACGGGAACACTGAAGCTTTCTTT. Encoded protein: CASSWYGNTEAFF.

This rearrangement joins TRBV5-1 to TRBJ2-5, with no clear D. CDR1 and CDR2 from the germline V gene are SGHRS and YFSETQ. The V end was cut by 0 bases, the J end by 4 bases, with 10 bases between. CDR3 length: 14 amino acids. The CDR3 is CASSLDRSIETQYF. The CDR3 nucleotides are TGCGCCAGCAGCTTGGACCGGAGTATAGAGACCCAGTACTTC.

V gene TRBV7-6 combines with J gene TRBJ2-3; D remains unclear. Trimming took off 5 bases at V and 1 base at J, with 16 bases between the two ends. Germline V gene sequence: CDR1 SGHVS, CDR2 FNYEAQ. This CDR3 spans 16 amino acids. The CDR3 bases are TGTGCCAGCAGCGTAAGGGTCACAGTTGGCACAGATACGCAGTATTTT. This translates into CASSVRVTVGTDTQYF.

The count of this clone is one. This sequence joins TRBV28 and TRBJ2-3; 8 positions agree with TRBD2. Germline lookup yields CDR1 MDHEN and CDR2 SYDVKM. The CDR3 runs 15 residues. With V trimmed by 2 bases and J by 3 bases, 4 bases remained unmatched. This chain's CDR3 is CASSLLAGLTDTQYF. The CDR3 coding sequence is TGTGCCAGCAGTTTACTAGCGGGTTTGACAGATACGCAGTATTTT.

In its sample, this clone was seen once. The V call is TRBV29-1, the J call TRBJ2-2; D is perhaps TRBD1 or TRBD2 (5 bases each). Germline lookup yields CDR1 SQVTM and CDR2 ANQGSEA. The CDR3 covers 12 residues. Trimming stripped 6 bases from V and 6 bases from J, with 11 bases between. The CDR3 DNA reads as TGCAGCGTCGCACTAGGGGCCGGGGAGCTGTTTTTT. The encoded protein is CSVALGAGELFF.

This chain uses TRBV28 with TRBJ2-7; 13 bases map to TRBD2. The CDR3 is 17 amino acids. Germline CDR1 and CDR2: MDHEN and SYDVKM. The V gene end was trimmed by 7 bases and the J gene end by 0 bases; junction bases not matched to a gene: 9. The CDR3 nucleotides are TGTGCCAGCACCTCTATACGGACTAGCGGGGGCTCCTACGAGCAGTACTTC. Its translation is CASTSIRTSGGSYEQYF.

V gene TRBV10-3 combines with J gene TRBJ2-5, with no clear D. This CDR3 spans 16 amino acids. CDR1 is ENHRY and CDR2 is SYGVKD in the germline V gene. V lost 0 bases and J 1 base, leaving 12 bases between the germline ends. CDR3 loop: CAISESAGLTQETQYF. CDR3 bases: TGTGCCATCAGTGAGTCCGCCGGGCTAACCCAAGAGACCCAGTACTTC.